These T cell receptor beta chains were read from a single sample in a study of blood T cell repertoires in COVID-19. Clones were read by immunoSEQ multiplex PCR, and TCRdb kept only the in-frame ones, dropping some. The sample has roughly 92,000 clones, around 86% seen once. Sequenced: peripheral blood. These TCRs come from an elderly woman with acute or convalescent COVID-19. Each CDR3 is given with its conserved first and last residue. Each record gives: clone size, D gene, J gene, V gene, CDR3 DNA, CDR3 protein. The D gene is left open where the match is weak. The size field is filled for only some rows; it gives once, few, many or a size class.

>.|TRBD2|TRBJ2-5|TRBV5-1
TGCGCCAGCAGCTTGTTAGCGGGAGGAGGGGAGACCCAGTACTTC
CASSLLAGGGETQYF
>.|TRBD1|TRBJ1-5|TRBV6-5
TGTGCCAGCAGAATGGGACAGGCTAATCAGCCCCAGCATTTT
CASRMGQANQPQHF
>.|TRBD2|TRBJ2-1|TRBV5-4
TGTGCCAGCAGTTTCCAGCGGGAGAGATACAATGAGCAGTTCTTC
CASSFQRERYNEQFF
>.|TRBD2|TRBJ2-1|TRBV30
TGTGCCTGGCTAGCGGGTGGCCCCTACAATGAGCAGTTCTTC
CAWLAGGPYNEQFF
>.|.|TRBJ2-7|TRBV18
TGTGCCAGCTCACAACGGGACATGGAGCAGTACTTC
CASSQRDMEQYF
>.|.|TRBJ1-1|TRBV6-5
TGTGCCAGCAAACGCAGGGAAGGCACTGAAGCTTTCTTT
CASKRREGTEAFF
>.|TRBD1|TRBJ2-1|TRBV9
TGTGCCAGCAGCGCCACCGGGACAGGGAACTATGAGCAGTTCTTC
CASSATGTGNYEQFF
>.|TRBD1|TRBJ2-1|TRBV7-6
TGTGCCAGCAGCTTAGAAGGGACAGGCAATTACAATGAGCAGTTCTTC
CASSLEGTGNYNEQFF
>once|TRBD2|TRBJ2-1|TRBV27
TGTGCCAGCAGTTTAAACGGCGGGAGGGCCAATGAGCAGTTCTTC
CASSLNGGRANEQFF
>.|.|TRBJ2-7|TRBV27
TGTGCCAGCAGTTTATCAGGGGCCGGTTACGAGCAGTACTTC
CASSLSGAGYEQYF
>.|.|TRBJ2-7|TRBV19
TGTGCCAGTAGTATGGCAGAGGGCGAGCAGTACTTC
CASSMAEGEQYF
>once|TRBD2|TRBJ2-1|TRBV24-1
TGTGCCACCAGTGGCACTAGCGGGAGCTCCTACAATGAGCAGTTCTTC
CATSGTSGSSYNEQFF
>.|.|TRBJ1-2|TRBV7-8
TGTGCCAGCAGCTTAAGAAGGTCAGGGCTTTATTATGGCTACACCTTC
CASSLRRSGLYYGYTF
>.|.|TRBJ1-1|TRBV27
TGTGCCAGCATGGGGCTTGGGAACACTGAAGCTTTCTTT
CASMGLGNTEAFF
>few|.|TRBJ2-7|TRBV5-6
TGTGCCAGCAGCTTGGCCACAGGGGAGCAGTACTTC
CASSLATGEQYF